This TCR beta chain was found in a study of CD8 T cells in ankylosing spondylitis. Between the trimmed V and J ends, which lost 0 bases and 0 bases, there was a span of 5 bases. Germline V gene data show CDR1 as GTSNPN and CDR2 as SVGIG (reference sequence). The CDR3 has 13 amino acids. As the method for making TCR beta libraries, quantitative 5'-RACE with molecular barcodes was used. TCRdb redid the calling of the 5' RACE reads with MiXCR, one entry per CDR3 protein. Among under 200,000 distinct CDR3 sequences listed, around 10% were seen once. This clonotype has ten or more counts. Sequenced input: blood, either unsorted or a sorted T cell fraction (not recorded which). This sequence joins TRBV30 and TRBJ1-1, with D uncertain. The origin of this receptor is a male donor with ankylosing spondylitis or in good health (not recorded which). The CDR3 region has the DNA TGTGCCTGGAGTGTACTGGTGAACACTGAAGCTTTCTTT. This sequence encodes CAWSVLVNTEAFF. Variable domain in full (rest from reference TRBV30 and TRBJ1-1): SQTIHQWPATLVQPVGSPLSLECTVEGTSNPNLYWYRQAAGRGLQLLFYSVGIGQISSEVPQNLSASRPQDRQFILSSKKLLLSDSGFYLCAWSVLVNTEAFFGQGTRLTVV.